Each of the 16 T cell receptor beta chains below was sequenced from the same sample in a study of T cell responses to AZD1222 COVID-19 vaccine. Repertoires were generated with immunoSEQ multiplex PCR, while TCRdb's copy carries only in-frame clones and drops some. The data hold approximately 180,000 clones, with around 90% observed a single time. Sequenced here: peripheral blood, sampled on day 0 of AZD1222 vaccination. The receptors shown here come from an adult in good health.

This chain links TRBV27 with TRBJ1-6; D not certain. V lost 2 bases and J lost 7, with 9 bases in between. The CDR3 spans 14 residues. The germline gives CDR1 MNHEY, CDR2 SMNVEV (reference sequence). In DNA form, the CDR3 reads TGTGCCAGCAGTTTAGGAGGCTTGAATTCACCCCTCCACTTT. Protein sequence: CASSLGGLNSPLHF.

This rearrangement joins TRBV4-3 to TRBJ2-1, with 11 bases fitting TRBD2. Germline CDR1 and CDR2: LGHNA and YSLEER. V was clipped by 1 base and J by 7 bases; unmatched bases: 6. The length of the CDR3 is 16 residues. The CDR3 DNA reads as TGCGCCAGCAGCCAAGTAGCGGGGGGGCATGGGAATGAGCAGTTCTTC. It specifies CASSQVAGGHGNEQFF.

As for this clone: Other nucleotide sequences from this sample produce the same CDR3. The chain carries TRBV27 and TRBJ2-7; 10 bases match TRBD1. The germline V gene has CDR1 MNHEY and CDR2 SMNVEV (reference sequence). Unmatched junction bases numbered 3, after V lost 3 bases and J lost 4 bases. The CDR3 has 14 amino acids. In DNA form, the CDR3 reads TGTGCCAGCAGTTTGGGGACAGGGGTGTACGAGCAGTACTTC. Encoded protein: CASSLGTGVYEQYF.

V is TRBV7-3 and J is TRBJ1-2; 8 bases line up with TRBD1. V was clipped by 4 bases and J by 8 bases; unmatched bases: 15. Germline loops: CDR1 SGHTA, CDR2 FQGTGA. The CDR3 covers 16 residues. The CDR3 coding sequence is TGTGCCAGCAGCTCACACAGGGGGGGCACCGGGAGAGGCTACACCTTC. It encodes CASSSHRGGTGRGYTF.

The rearrangement uses TRBV6-4 and TRBJ1-4; D remains unclear. CDR3 size: 13 residues. The V and J ends lost 3 bases and 5 bases respectively, with 7 bases between them. The V gene's germline CDR1 is MRHNA and CDR2 SNTAGT. The DNA of the CDR3 is TGTGCCAGCAGTGAGGGGAGGAATGAAAAACTGTTTTTT. Translating it yields CASSEGRNEKLFF.

The chain combines TRBV6-5 with TRBJ1-2; D perhaps matches TRBD1 (6 bases). Germline values: CDR1 MNHEY, CDR2 SVGAGI. With 7 bases removed from V and 0 bases from J, the gap between germline ends came to 15 bases. The CDR3 is 15 amino acids. CDR3 sequence: CASTLGGGSNYGYTF. CDR3 coding DNA: TGTGCCAGCACCCTAGGGGGGGGGTCTAACTATGGCTACACCTTC.

The V call is TRBV6-5, the J call TRBJ2-2; maybe TRBD1 (6 bases). Germline V gene sequence: CDR1 MNHEY, CDR2 SVGAGI. The CDR3 is 15 amino acids. V was pared by 7 bases and J by 6 bases, with 18 bases between. CDR3 protein: CASTLRGFSAGELFF. The CDR3 DNA sequence: TGTGCCAGCACTCTCAGGGGTTTTTCCGCCGGGGAGCTGTTTTTT.

The V call is TRBV5-1, the J call TRBJ2-3, with TRBD2 matching 7 bases. J gave up 2 bases and V 2 bases, and 8 bases lay outside the gene matches. The CDR3 contains 16 residues. Germline V gene sequence: CDR1 SGHRS, CDR2 YFSETQ. CDR3 nucleotide sequence: TGCGCCAGCAGCTTAGGCGGGGGTGGACTCACAGATACGCAGTATTTT. This sequence encodes CASSLGGGGLTDTQYF.

The V gene is TRBV27, the J gene TRBJ1-1, with 7 bases fitting TRBD1. Per the germline V gene, CDR1 is MNHEY and CDR2 is SMNVEV (reference sequence). The V and J ends lost 5 bases and 1 base, in that order; junction bases with no gene match: 4. This CDR3 spans 14 amino acids. DNA for the CDR3: TGTGCCAGCAGTCGCTACAGGGGGAACACTGAAGCTTTCTTT. Amino acid sequence: CASSRYRGNTEAFF.

The chain combines TRBV9 with TRBJ1-3; 10 bases line up with TRBD1. The CDR3 runs 14 residues. Germline CDR1 is SGDLS and CDR2 is YYNGEE. After removal of 4 bases from V and 7 bases from J, the junction contained 5 bases not matched to a gene. CDR3 sequence: CASSRRTGGNTIYF. DNA of the CDR3: TGTGCCAGCAGCAGACGGACAGGGGGGAACACCATATATTTT.

The chain employs TRBV30 and TRBJ2-7, with D possibly being TRBD1 (6 bases). CDR3 length equals 15 residues. CDR1 GTSNPN and CDR2 SVGIG come from the germline V gene (reference sequence). Between the trimmed V and J ends, which lost 4 bases and 3 bases, there was a span of 19 bases. The CDR3 nucleotides are TGTGCCTGGACGAACCCTGCAGGGGCAAACTACGAGCAGTACTTC. The encoded protein is CAWTNPAGANYEQYF.

This sequence joins TRBV6-5 and TRBJ1-2, with no clear D. The length of the CDR3 is 15 residues. The germline CDR1 and CDR2 sequences are MNHEY and SVGAGI. V lost 4 bases and J lost 0, with 12 bases in between. CDR3 nucleotide sequence: TGTGCCAGCAGTTTCTCCGGGTCCCCTAACTATGGCTACACCTTC. The encoded protein is CASSFSGSPNYGYTF.

This clone was recorded only once. The chain joins TRBV10-3 to TRBJ2-3; D is ambiguous. CDR1 is ENHRY and CDR2 is SYGVKD in the germline V gene. Trimming removed 2 bases from V and 2 bases from J, with 2 bases in between. The CDR3 runs 12 residues. In DNA form, the CDR3 reads TGTGCCATCAGTGAGAACACAGATACGCAGTATTTT. It yields the protein CAISENTDTQYF.

V gene TRBV18 combines with J gene TRBJ2-7; D is undetermined. Per germline, CDR1 KGHSH and CDR2 LQKENI. This CDR3 has 14 amino acids. Trimming stripped 3 bases from V and 2 bases from J, with 11 bases between. The CDR3: CASSPSTSPYEQYF. The CDR3 coding sequence is TGTGCCAGCTCACCGTCCACCTCCCCCTACGAGCAGTACTTC.

J is TRBJ1-4 and V is TRBV30, with no clear D. The germline V gene encodes CDR1 GTSNPN and CDR2 SVGIG (reference sequence). V was shortened by 2 bases and J by 6 bases, with 10 bases between the two germline ends. The CDR3 loop spans 13 amino acids. DNA for the CDR3: TGTGCCTGGAGTACCGGAGCCCATGAAAAACTGTTTTTT. Amino acid sequence: CAWSTGAHEKLFF.

V is TRBV6-5 and J is TRBJ2-1; the D gene could be TRBD1 or TRBD2 (6 bases each). Deletions cut 6 bases from V and 8 bases from J, with 14 bases between. From germline, CDR1 is MNHEY and CDR2 SVGAGI. CDR3 length equals 13 residues. The CDR3 DNA follows: TGTGCCAGCAGAAGGGGGACGGGGGATGAGCAGTTCTTC. Its translation is CASRRGTGDEQFF.